These 21 T cell receptor beta chains share one sample of origin, sequenced in a study of vaccination and CD4 T cells after COVID-19. Treatment described: approximately nine-day PBMC culture with coronavirus spike peptide pools or control peptides (ViraFEST assay). Their antigen targets remain unknown. Sequenced with the Oncomine TCR Beta short-read assay was DNA taken from cultured CD4+ T cells. Using its own MiXCR run on the PCR reads, TCRdb lists one record per CDR3 protein. This sample yields roughly 14,000 distinct CDR3 sequences, of which 60% to 70% are seen a single time; more than 5% belongs to the top ten. Sample: CD4+ T cells from blood, cultured in vitro. These receptors came from a human donor who had recovered from COVID-19.

V and J are TRBV20-1 and TRBJ1-6; D is perhaps TRBD1 (6 bases). Germline CDR1 DFQATT, CDR2 SNEGSKA (reference sequence). V shed 1 base and J shed 9 bases, with 10 bases lying between them. CDR3 length: 13 residues. This CDR3 reads CSARAWDTSPLHF. CDR3 in DNA: TGCAGTGCTAGAGCCTGGGACACTTCACCCCTCCACTTT.

This clonotype showed up just a few times. The rearrangement joins TRBV29-1 to TRBJ1-2; perhaps TRBD1 as D (5 bases). The CDR3 has 11 residues. V was pared by 3 bases and J by 4 bases, with 6 bases between. From germline, CDR1 is SQVTM and CDR2 ANQGSEA. Here the CDR3 reads CSVDDSYGYTF. As DNA, the CDR3 is TGCAGCGTTGACGACAGCTATGGCTACACCTTC.

The chain combines TRBV27 with TRBJ2-3; 7 nucleotides line up with TRBD2. This CDR3 region has 13 residues. The trim removed 8 bases at V and 2 bases at J, leaving 4 bases unmatched. Germline loops: CDR1 MNHEY, CDR2 SMNVEV (reference sequence). CDR3 nucleotide sequence: TGTGCCAGCCGGGGAGGGCACACAGATACGCAGTATTTT. Translated: CASRGGHTDTQYF.

This clonotype was detected only once. The chain has TRBV9 and TRBJ2-7; the D is unclear. Trimming shortened V by 2 bases and J by 7 bases, and 22 bases separated the two germline ends. Germline loops: CDR1 SGDLS, CDR2 YYNGEE. The CDR3 consists of 16 residues. The chain's CDR3 is CASSVMPGSARLEQYF. CDR3 nucleotide sequence: TGTGCCAGCAGCGTTATGCCTGGGTCAGCGCGGCTTGAGCAGTACTTC.

This clonotype was counted between two and nine times. The V gene is TRBV12-3 or TRBV12-4, the J gene TRBJ2-7, with D possibly matching TRBD1 (6 bases). Trimming shortened V by 3 bases and J by 3 bases, and 9 bases separated the two germline ends. This CDR3 contains 13 residues. The DNA of the CDR3 is TGTGCCAGCAGTTTCACAGGGAACTACGAGCAGTACTTC. Translation: CASSFTGNYEQYF.

This clonotype has only a few counts. The V call is TRBV11-2, the J call TRBJ2-5; 11 bases align to TRBD2. Germline lookup yields CDR1 SGHAT and CDR2 FQNNGV. This CDR3 has 17 amino acids. After removal of 0 bases from V and 9 bases from J, the junction contained 12 bases not matched to a gene. This chain's CDR3 is CASSLDPGGLAASAQYF. The CDR3 region has the DNA TGTGCCAGCAGCTTAGATCCAGGGGGACTAGCGGCTTCCGCCCAGTACTTC. Supplemented by reference TRBV11-2 and TRBJ2-5, the full variable domain reads EAGVAQSPRYKIIEKRQSVAFWCNPISGHATLYWYQQILGQGPKLLIQFQNNGVVDDSQLPKDRFSAERLKGVDSTLKIQPAKLEDSAVYLCASSLDPGGLAASAQYFGPGTRLLVL.

The chain couples TRBV6-5 to TRBJ2-5; maybe TRBD1 (6 bases). Trimming stripped 0 bases from V and 1 base from J, with 9 bases between. This CDR3 is built from 15 residues. Germline V gene sequence: CDR1 MNHEY, CDR2 SVGAGI. The CDR3 DNA is TGTGCCAGCAGTTACTCCCTGGACAGCCAAGAGACCCAGTACTTC. This sequence encodes CASSYSLDSQETQYF.

The chain couples TRBV30 to TRBJ2-7; D is possibly TRBD1 (5 bases). This CDR3 contains 13 residues. Deletions cut 0 bases from V and 1 base from J, with 7 bases between. Germline CDR1 and CDR2: GTSNPN and SVGIG (reference sequence). This CDR3 reads CAWSVDKSYEQYF. The DNA for the CDR3 is TGTGCCTGGAGTGTGGACAAGTCCTACGAGCAGTACTTC.

This clonotype was seen a handful of times. The genes are TRBV5-1 and TRBJ2-6, with 9 bases identical to TRBD1. This CDR3 is 17 amino acids long. From germline, CDR1 is SGHRS and CDR2 YFSETQ. The junction had 7 bases not matched to a gene; V was cut back by 4 bases and J by 2 bases. CDR3 sequence reads: CASSLAGQGTGANVLTF. CDR3 DNA: TGCGCCAGCAGCCTCGCGGGACAGGGAACTGGGGCCAACGTCCTGACTTTC.

This clonotype was counted a few times. The gene calls are TRBV11-2 and TRBJ1-2; no clear D. This CDR3 spans 13 amino acids. Looked up from germline, CDR1 is SGHAT and CDR2 is FQNNGV. V was trimmed by 5 bases and J by 5 bases, leaving 12 bases between them. CDR3 region: CASSEHLGYGYTF. The CDR3 DNA reads TGTGCCAGCAGCGAGCACTTGGGGTATGGCTACACCTTC.

The gene calls are TRBV5-1 and TRBJ1-5; D ambiguous. The CDR3 runs to 16 residues. The germline gives CDR1 SGHRS, CDR2 YFSETQ. Trimming took 0 bases from V and 6 from J, leaving 16 bases between them. The CDR3 is CASSLEAQSGSQPQHF. DNA for the CDR3: TGCGCCAGCAGCTTGGAGGCGCAGAGTGGGAGTCAGCCCCAGCATTTT.

This chain links TRBV9 with TRBJ2-7; D remains unclear. There are 13 residues in the CDR3. Trimming took 3 bases from V and 9 from J, leaving 16 bases between them. Germline lookup yields CDR1 SGDLS and CDR2 YYNGEE. Here the CDR3 reads CASSADPPLRQYF. The DNA of the CDR3 is TGTGCCAGCAGCGCGGACCCACCCCTCAGGCAGTACTTC.

CDR3 DNA sequence: TGTGCGCGAGTTCGGGGCACGAACACTGAAGCTTTCTTT. It codes for CARVRGTNTEAFF. The chain joins TRBV2 to TRBJ1-1, with a weak D call TRBD1 (5 bases). Germline V gene lookup returns CDR1 SNHLY and CDR2 FYNNEI. The CDR3 contains 13 residues.

This clonotype was observed a few times. The CDR3 coding sequence is TGTGCCAGCTCACCCAGCGGCGGGGAGGGCTATGGCTACACCTTC. Translating it yields CASSPSGGEGYGYTF. V is TRBV18 and J is TRBJ1-2; D is unclear. V lost 3 bases to trimming and J lost 4 bases, with 15 bases between them. Germline-derived CDR1 and CDR2 are KGHSH and LQKENI. CDR3 length: 15 amino acids.

This clonotype was found a few times. This chain joins TRBV6-1 and TRBJ1-5; D may be TRBD1 (5 bases). Deletions cut 6 bases from V and 1 base from J, with 13 bases between. Germline assignment: CDR1 MNHNS and CDR2 SASEGT. The CDR3 extends over 15 amino acids. CDR3 in DNA: TGTGCCAGCAGCGAGGGGTCGGGGAGCAATCAGCCCCAGCATTTT. Translating gives CASSEGSGSNQPQHF.

The gene calls are TRBV21-1 and TRBJ2-7; TRBD2 was called by the table and not checked on the DNA. TRBV21-1 is termed a pseudogene. The CDR3 covers 17 residues. This CDR3 is CASTGTSGPRDTYEQYF. The CDR3 region has the DNA TGTGCCAGCACGGGGACTAGCGGGCCCCGAGACACCTACGAGCAGTACTTC.

In its sample, this clonotype was seen a few times. The genes are TRBV24-1 and TRBJ1-5; D is unresolved. V lost 4 bases and J lost 4, with 4 bases in between. Germline V gene data show CDR1 as KGHDR and CDR2 as SFDVKD. This CDR3 comprises 12 residues. The CDR3 spells CATSDRNQPQHF. In nucleotides, the CDR3 is TGTGCCACCAGTGACAGAAATCAGCCCCAGCATTTT.

The chain is built from TRBV7-9 and TRBJ1-1; tentative D call: TRBD1 (5 bases). CDR1 SEHNR and CDR2 FQNEAQ come from the germline V gene (reference sequence). The CDR3 runs 14 residues. Deletions cut 2 bases from V and 0 bases from J, with 7 bases between. The DNA of the CDR3 is TGTGCCAGCAGCTTAATGACAGTGAACACTGAAGCTTTCTTT. This encodes CASSLMTVNTEAFF.

This clonotype was seen only once. V and J are TRBV4-1 and TRBJ2-4, with 12 positions matching TRBD2. The CDR3 runs 17 residues. V lost 1 base to trimming and J lost 1 base; unmatched junction nucleotides: 2. Germline assignment: CDR1 MGHRA and CDR2 YSYEKL. The chain's CDR3 is CASSQVGTSGAKNIQYF. CDR3 coding DNA: TGCGCCAGCAGCCAAGTGGGGACTAGCGGGGCCAAAAACATTCAGTACTTC.

This clonotype appeared a few times. This chain joins TRBV2 and TRBJ1-1, with a possible D match to TRBD1 (6 bases). Germline assignment: CDR1 SNHLY and CDR2 FYNNEI. V lost 6 bases to trimming and J lost 4 bases, with 18 bases between them. This CDR3 contains 15 residues. In nucleotides, the CDR3 is TGTGCCAGCAGAGGGAGGGGGGGGGCGACCACTGAAGCTTTCTTT. This gives the protein CASRGRGGATTEAFF. The variable domain in full, completed from reference TRBV2 and TRBJ1-1, reads EPEVTQTPSHQVTQMGQEVILRCVPISNHLYFYWYRQILGQKVEFLVSFYNNEISEKSEIFDDQFSVERPDGSNFTLKIRSTKLEDSAMYFCASRGRGGATTEAFFGQGTRLTVV.

This chain uses TRBV11-2 with TRBJ1-1, with D perhaps matching TRBD1 (5 bases). The V end was cut by 5 bases, the J end by 4 bases, with 14 bases between. Germline V CDR1 and CDR2: SGHAT, FQNNGV. This CDR3 is 14 amino acids long. The CDR3 reads CASSNQGKATEAFF. The CDR3 DNA sequence: TGTGCCAGCAGCAACCAGGGCAAGGCCACTGAAGCTTTCTTT.